This TCR beta chain comes out of a study of CD8+ T cells in alopecia areata. Study information: Treated individuals took tofacitinib by mouth, 5 to 10 mg twice daily. Study findings and constraints: Higher clonality was seen in lesional scalp than in normal scalp, especially in alopecia totalis/universalis.

Treatment described: oral pan-JAK inhibitor, 5-10 mg twice daily. Points on this clone: Its antigen is undetermined.

The sequencing template was cDNA reverse transcribed from extracted RNA. Measured with immunoSEQ multiplex PCR; TCRdb has only the in-frame clones, and not every one. The sample carries over 85,000 clones, 50% to 75% recorded once. This clonotype originated in a human donor with alopecia areata. Specimen: CD8+ T cells sorted from blood, collected at week 4, from a patient treated with tofacitinib.

CDR3 sequence (DNA): TGCGCCAGCAGCCAAGGACACACGGTTATGACTGGGGAGCTGTTTTTT. As protein: CASSQGHTVMTGELFF. J is TRBJ2-2 and V is TRBV4-3; no reliable D call. The germline V gene has CDR1 LGHNA and CDR2 YSLEER. Between the trimmed V and J ends, which lost 1 base and 8 bases, there was a span of 17 bases. The CDR3 is 16 amino acids.